One and the same sample provided the 22 T cell receptor beta chains below, sequenced in a study of T cell responses to AZD1222 COVID-19 vaccine. Assay: immunoSEQ multiplex PCR; the TCRdb copy retains only in-frame clones and omits some. The sample has some 150,000 clones; 80% to 95% are singletons. The starting material was peripheral blood, obtained on day 0 of MenACWY control vaccination. The receptor set was obtained from an adult in good health.

The V gene is TRBV9, the J gene TRBJ1-4; D is undetermined. V was trimmed by 0 bases and J by 6 bases, leaving 12 bases between them. CDR1 and CDR2 from the germline V gene are SGDLS and YYNGEE. The CDR3 consists of 15 residues. In DNA form, the CDR3 reads TGTGCCAGCAGCGTAGGAAGCGGGAGGGATGAAAAACTGTTTTTT. It translates to CASSVGSGRDEKLFF.

The gene calls are TRBV6-2 or TRBV6-3 and TRBJ1-2; unclear D gene. Germline CDR1 reads MNHEY; CDR2 reads SVGEGT. The CDR3 totals 15 residues. Between the trimmed V and J ends, which lost 2 bases and 0 bases, there was a span of 10 bases. CDR3 coding DNA: TGTGCCAGCAGTTACGACGGCGGTACTAACTATGGCTACACCTTC. This codes for CASSYDGGTNYGYTF.

The chain recombines TRBV19 with TRBJ2-7; 10 bases align to TRBD1. Trimming removed 1 base from V and 2 bases from J; junction bases left unmatched: 2. The CDR3 runs to 15 residues. Germline assignment: CDR1 LNHDA and CDR2 SQIVND (reference sequence). This chain's CDR3 is CASSIGGTGAYEQYF. The DNA of the CDR3 is TGTGCCAGTAGTATAGGCGGGACAGGGGCCTACGAGCAGTACTTC.

This chain connects TRBV10-3 to TRBJ2-1, with 9 bases that match TRBD2. The CDR3 is made up of 16 amino acids. Trimming at V came to 2 bases and at J to 8 bases, leaving 10 bases not matched to a gene. Germline V gene data show CDR1 as ENHRY and CDR2 as SYGVKD. CDR3 residues: CAISEPPSGEWDEQFF. The CDR3 region has the DNA TGTGCCATCAGTGAGCCCCCTAGCGGGGAATGGGATGAGCAGTTCTTC.

The chain uses TRBV2 and TRBJ1-1; unclear D gene. The V gene lost 6 bases and the J gene lost 7 bases, with 9 bases spanning the gap. Germline V CDR1 and CDR2: SNHLY, FYNNEI. The CDR3 is made up of 11 amino acids. CDR3 protein: CASRDAFEAFF. The DNA of the CDR3 is TGTGCCAGCAGGGACGCCTTTGAAGCTTTCTTT.

The V gene is TRBV7-9, the J gene TRBJ1-2; TRBD1 agrees at 9 bases. Germline loops: CDR1 SEHNR, CDR2 FQNEAQ (reference sequence). There are 16 residues in the CDR3. Trimming removed 5 bases from V and 2 bases from J; junction bases left unmatched: 9. In nucleotides, the CDR3 is TGTGCCAGCAGCGTATCCCCCGGGACAGGGAACTATGGCTACACCTTC. This translates into CASSVSPGTGNYGYTF.

V and J are TRBV28 and TRBJ1-1; the D gene is possibly TRBD1 (5 bases). The CDR3 is made up of 13 amino acids. Germline V CDR1 and CDR2: MDHEN, SYDVKM. Trimming took 3 bases from V and 1 from J, leaving 6 bases between them. The CDR3 sequence is CASSFGTNTEAFF. CDR3 DNA sequence: TGTGCCAGCAGTTTTGGGACGAACACTGAAGCTTTCTTT.

V and J are TRBV24-1 and TRBJ2-1; TRBD1 agrees at 11 bases. Unmatched junction bases numbered 9, after V lost 4 bases and J lost 8 bases. The CDR3 runs to 16 residues. Germline assignment: CDR1 KGHDR and CDR2 SFDVKD. CDR3 amino acids: CATSDPGQGGRDEQFF. The CDR3 coding sequence is TGTGCCACCAGTGACCCGGGACAGGGGGGTCGCGATGAGCAGTTCTTC.

V and J are TRBV9 and TRBJ2-2; TRBD1 matches at 7 bases. J gave up 6 bases and V 0 bases, and 2 bases lay outside the gene matches. The CDR3 runs to 14 residues. CDR1 SGDLS and CDR2 YYNGEE come from the germline V gene. In DNA form, the CDR3 reads TGTGCCAGCAGCGTAGGGCAGGGGGCCGGGGAGCTGTTTTTT. Residues: CASSVGQGAGELFF.

CDR3 sequence: CASRPTGAEQFF. Here the CDR3 DNA reads TGTGCCAGCAGGCCAACAGGGGCCGAGCAGTTCTTC. The V gene is TRBV12-3 or TRBV12-4, the J gene TRBJ2-1; TRBD1 agrees at 7 bases. V dropped 6 bases and J dropped 10; count of bases not matched to a gene: 6. The length of the CDR3 is 12 residues.

In its sample, this clone was seen once. V gene TRBV10-3 combines with J gene TRBJ1-3; unclear D gene. The CDR3 is 12 amino acids. From germline, CDR1 is ENHRY and CDR2 SYGVKD. V lost 4 bases and J 8 bases, leaving 9 bases between the germline ends. The CDR3 region has the DNA TGTGCCATCAGTGGAAGGGAAGACACCATATATTTT. It codes for CAISGREDTIYF.

J is TRBJ2-7 and V is TRBV9; 13 nucleotides match TRBD2. V shed 4 bases, J shed 7 bases, and the junction held 11 bases outside the gene matches. Germline lookup yields CDR1 SGDLS and CDR2 YYNGEE. The CDR3 runs to 16 residues. The CDR3 DNA reads as TGTGCCAGCAGCCCAGGACTAGCGGGGGCTCAAGGAGAGCAGTACTTC. Amino acid sequence: CASSPGLAGAQGEQYF.

The chain uses TRBV6-5 and TRBJ2-3; possible D gene TRBD1, 6 bases. V lost 6 bases and J lost 4, with 14 bases in between. Per the germline V gene, CDR1 is MNHEY and CDR2 is SVGAGI. There are 14 residues in the CDR3. CDR3 in DNA: TGTGCCAGCAGGAGGGGGAGCGGCGCAGATACGCAGTATTTT. This gives the protein CASRRGSGADTQYF.

J is TRBJ2-7 and V is TRBV28, with 10 nucleotides matching TRBD2. The J segment lost 5 bases and the V segment lost 7 bases, leaving 14 bases of the junction unmatched. CDR1 and CDR2 from the germline V gene are MDHEN and SYDVKM. The CDR3 loop spans 16 amino acids. The CDR3 region is CASTTRGSGRTNEQYF. The CDR3 nucleotides read TGTGCCAGCACCACCCGGGGTAGCGGGAGGACAAACGAGCAGTACTTC.

The sample holds a few counts of this clone. J is TRBJ2-7 and V is TRBV24-1; 7 bases align to TRBD1. The germline CDR1 and CDR2 sequences are KGHDR and SFDVKD. This CDR3 has 12 amino acids. Losses at the gene ends were 8 bases for V and 2 bases for J; bases not matched to a gene: 2. The DNA of the CDR3 is TGTGCCACCACGGGACAGACCTACGAGCAGTACTTC. This encodes CATTGQTYEQYF.

This chain connects TRBV20-1 to TRBJ1-6, with D possibly TRBD1 on 6 matching bases. V lost 3 bases and J lost 8, with 20 bases in between. This CDR3 spans 16 amino acids. Germline CDR1 and CDR2: DFQATT and SNEGSKA (reference sequence). The CDR3 bases are TGCAGTGCTAGTTGGGGGCGGGGAAGGTCGGATTCACCCCTCCACTTT. Amino acid sequence: CSASWGRGRSDSPLHF.

This clone was found once. The rearrangement joins TRBV20-1 to TRBJ2-1; 16 bases agree with TRBD2. The CDR3 has 14 amino acids. CDR1 and CDR2 (germline): DFQATT, SNEGSKA (reference sequence). Trimming removed 3 bases from V and 8 bases from J; junction bases left unmatched: 1. As DNA, the CDR3 is TGCAGTGCTAGTGGGACTAGCGGGGGGGATGAGCAGTTCTTC. As protein: CSASGTSGGDEQFF.

V usage is TRBV9 and J usage is TRBJ1-3; tentative D call: TRBD1 (5 bases). Between the trimmed V and J ends, which lost 4 bases and 4 bases, there was a span of 15 bases. CDR1 is SGDLS, CDR2 YYNGEE, per germline. This CDR3 contains 15 residues. CDR3 in amino acids: CASSSKDSVGNTIYF. CDR3 in DNA: TGTGCCAGCAGCTCTAAAGACAGTGTAGGAAACACCATATATTTT.

The chain combines TRBV18 with TRBJ2-7, with D tentatively TRBD2 (6 bases). Trimming removed 3 bases at V and 5 bases at J, with 17 bases between. Germline CDR1 is KGHSH and CDR2 is LQKENI. The CDR3 runs to 15 residues. CDR3 in DNA: TGTGCCAGCTCACCGGGGGACTGGAACGGCGACGAGCAGTACTTC. Translation gives CASSPGDWNGDEQYF. Drawing the rest from reference TRBV18 and TRBJ2-7, the complete variable domain is NAGVMQNPRHLVRRRGQEARLRCSPMKGHSHVYWYRQLPEEGLKFMVYLQKENIIDESGMPKERFSAEFPKEGPSILRIQQVVRGDSAAYFCASSPGDWNGDEQYFGPGTRLTVT.

CDR3 coding DNA: TGCGCCAGCAGCCGAGGAGGGACTAGTATTTTTGAGCAGTTCTTC. Encoded protein: CASSRGGTSIFEQFF. The chain links TRBV4-1 to TRBJ2-1; TRBD2 matches 8 bases. The CDR3 spans 15 residues. V lost 4 bases to trimming and J lost 9 bases; unmatched junction nucleotides: 11. The V gene's germline CDR1 is MGHRA and CDR2 YSYEKL.

This chain connects TRBV9 to TRBJ1-6, with TRBD1 as a possible D gene (6 bases). This CDR3 has 17 residues. V was pared by 3 bases and J by 2 bases, with 15 bases between. Germline values: CDR1 SGDLS, CDR2 YYNGEE. The CDR3 region is CASSAGFRGTYNSPLHF. CDR3 nucleotide sequence: TGTGCCAGCAGCGCCGGGTTTAGGGGGACCTATAATTCACCCCTCCACTTT.

The rearrangement links TRBV27 to TRBJ2-3; no clear D gene. The germline CDR1 and CDR2 sequences are MNHEY and SMNVEV (reference sequence). The CDR3 is 11 amino acids. The ends were cut back, 5 bases at V and 6 bases at J, with 6 bases in the middle. CDR3 sequence: CASSPGDTQYF. The CDR3 DNA sequence: TGTGCCAGCAGTCCGGGCGATACGCAGTATTTT.